The T cell receptor (beta chain) described here comes from a study of cytomegalovirus exposure and HLA in healthy donors. Overall study findings and caveats: Further analysis, carried out later, found HLA-associated TCR beta chains more clonally expanded than equally common other chains. An analysis was carried out later, and it reportedly showed fewer N-insertions in an Asian-associated ancestry cluster than the roughly 700-donor mean.

The PCR used 60 Vbeta and 13 Jbeta primers. Assay: immunoSEQ multiplex PCR; the TCRdb copy retains only in-frame clones and omits some. Of approximately 160,000 clones listed, 68% were seen once; the top ten hold roughly 4.1%. With regard to this clone: Its matching antigen is unknown.

Sequenced material: PBMCs. The receptor was derived from a woman in her late teens or twenties in good health and CMV-seropositive.

CDR3 region: CASSLALARQETQYF. The CDR3 nucleotides are TGTGCCAGCAGCTTGGCCCTAGCGCGTCAAGAGACCCAGTACTTC. The chain recombines TRBV5-4 with TRBJ2-5; weak D call: TRBD2 (6 bases). Germline V gene lookup returns CDR1 SGHNT and CDR2 YYREEE (reference sequence). The CDR3 has 15 amino acids. The V end lost 0 bases, the J end lost 2 bases, and 11 bases lay between the germline ends. Full variable domain (remainder filled in from reference TRBV5-4 and TRBJ2-5): ETGVTQSPTHLIKTRGQQVTLRCSSQSGHNTVSWYQQALGQGPQFIFQYYREEENGRGNFPPRFSGLQFPNYSSELNVNALELDDSALYLCASSLALARQETQYFGPGTRLLVL.